This T cell receptor (beta chain) was captured by sequencing in a study of T-cell memory formation after mild COVID-19. Whole-study context: TCR clusters were mostly donor specific. Study-wide points: Researchers report contracting CD4+ clones mostly in CM and EM, with CD8+ clones in EMRA.

This clonotype occurred a few times. Its antigen is currently unknown. One entry per CDR3 protein, called by TCRdb with MiXCR from the 5' RACE reads. The table records roughly 310,000 distinct CDR3 sequences, more than 15% of them present only once. Sequenced input: PBMCs or a T cell subset sorted from them (not recorded which). The sequence was collected from a man aged 18 to 30 who had mild COVID-19 (a few samples of this study predate the infection). Cell type and time point are not known.

CDR3 residues: CASSSGLAGVAHEQFF. The CDR3 bases are TGTGCCAGCAGCTCGGGGCTAGCGGGGGTCGCCCATGAGCAGTTCTTC. The chain combines TRBV11-2 with TRBJ2-1, with 10 positions matching TRBD2. This CDR3 spans 16 amino acids. Trimming cost V 4 bases and J 8 bases; bases outside gene matches: 11. From germline, CDR1 is SGHAT and CDR2 FQNNGV.